The T cell receptor beta chain described here comes from a study of blood T cell repertoires in COVID-19. CDR3 length equals 15 residues. The V gene lost 5 bases and the J gene lost 4 bases, with 17 bases spanning the gap. Germline assignment: CDR1 SGHTA and CDR2 FQGNSA. Original processing methods: Amplification with reference gene primers provided the estimates of nucleated cell counts. The method was immunoSEQ multiplex PCR; TCRdb's version includes in-frame clones alone and lacks a portion of them. V and J calls and clone size are as listed in that table; D and trimming were resolved from the DNA. There are roughly 250,000 clones in the sample; 88% occur only once, and 0.95% to 1.5% lies in the top ten.

This TCR came from a woman in her 40s with acute COVID-19. What was sequenced was PBMCs or T cells enriched from blood (not recorded which). This rearrangement joins TRBV7-2 to TRBJ1-2, with D maybe TRBD1 (6 bases). CDR3 sequence: CASSVTAGAGYGYTF. The CDR3 DNA reads TGTGCCAGCAGCGTCACCGCAGGGGCGGGCTATGGCTACACCTTC.